The 26 T cell receptor beta chains below come from one sample, sequenced in a study of control samples from healthy donors and cancer patients. Assay used: immunoSEQ multiplex PCR; TCRdb lists only in-frame clones, some missing. The sample lists some 77,000 clones; 70% to 90% were seen once. Sequencing used blood. The receptors derive from a woman aged 55-69 years in good health.

The chain uses TRBV28 and TRBJ1-6; D not certain. The CDR3 is made up of 15 amino acids. Germline V gives CDR1 MDHEN, CDR2 SYDVKM. In DNA form, the CDR3 reads TGTGCTCCAAAGGGAGACTTCTCCTATAATTCACCCCTCCACTTT. It encodes CAPKGDFSYNSPLHF.

This chain links TRBV7-8 with TRBJ1-1; perhaps TRBD1 as D (6 bases). V dropped 5 bases and J dropped 0 bases, with 16 bases sitting between them. This CDR3 region has 16 residues. The germline gives CDR1 SGHVS, CDR2 FQNEAQ. CDR3 amino acids: CASSPVGGSLNTEAFF. In DNA, the CDR3 is TGTGCCAGCAGCCCCGTTGGGGGCAGTTTGAACACTGAAGCTTTCTTT.

The chain couples TRBV28 to TRBJ1-5; 8 nucleotides match TRBD1. Germline values: CDR1 MDHEN, CDR2 SYDVKM. The CDR3 runs 13 residues. Trimming at V came to 6 bases and at J to 4 bases, leaving 2 bases not matched to a gene. This chain's CDR3 is CASSWTGNQPQHF. As DNA, the CDR3 is TGTGCCAGCAGCTGGACAGGGAATCAGCCCCAGCATTTT.

V gene TRBV5-4 combines with J gene TRBJ1-3, with TRBD1 matching 7 bases. The V gene's germline CDR1 is SGHNT and CDR2 YYREEE (reference sequence). This CDR3 has 15 residues. Germline trimming cut 4 bases from V and 6 bases from J; bases unmatched to any gene: 10. The CDR3 is CASSQEGTAKNTIYF. As DNA, the CDR3 is TGTGCCAGCAGCCAAGAAGGGACAGCAAAAAACACCATATATTTT.

This clone came up a few times. The chain is built from TRBV9 and TRBJ2-3; 11 nucleotides line up with TRBD2. Germline values: CDR1 SGDLS, CDR2 YYNGEE. This CDR3 comprises 17 residues. Trimming at V came to 0 bases and at J to 1 base, leaving 4 bases not matched to a gene. CDR3 nucleotides: TGTGCCAGCAGCGTAGGGTGGGGACTAGCGGGCACAGATACGCAGTATTTT. Translation: CASSVGWGLAGTDTQYF.

The rearrangement joins TRBV5-1 to TRBJ2-3, with a possible D match to TRBD2 (5 bases). The CDR3 loop spans 14 amino acids. Germline loops: CDR1 SGHRS, CDR2 YFSETQ. V lost 5 bases and J lost 5, with 15 bases in between. In nucleotides, the CDR3 is TGCGCCAGCAGTTGGTCAAATGCGGGAGATACGCAGTATTTT. It is translated as CASSWSNAGDTQYF.

The J gene is TRBJ1-1, the V gene TRBV28; 8 bases are a match to TRBD1. Losses at the gene ends were 11 bases for V and 4 bases for J; bases not matched to a gene: 12. CDR3 length: 14 residues. Germline CDR1 is MDHEN and CDR2 is SYDVKM. The CDR3 nucleotides read TGTGCCGGCGGTTTTGCCAGGGGGCGCACTGAAGCTTTCTTT. Translation: CAGGFARGRTEAFF.

This clone has only one observation. This sequence joins TRBV6-2 or TRBV6-3 and TRBJ2-5; D might be TRBD2 (6 bases). Deletions cut 2 bases from V and 4 bases from J, with 14 bases between. The CDR3 runs 15 residues. Germline CDR1 reads MNHEY; CDR2 reads SVGEGT. The CDR3 loop reads CASSYLGTAVETQYF. The CDR3 bases are TGTGCCAGCAGTTACCTCGGGACTGCGGTAGAGACCCAGTACTTC.

This clone was counted once. The chain recombines TRBV6-2 or TRBV6-3 with TRBJ1-2; D not certain. The CDR3 runs 17 residues. Germline assignment: CDR1 MNHEY and CDR2 SVGEGT. Trimming pared 5 bases from V and 8 bases from J, leaving 27 bases between. DNA of the CDR3: TGTGCCAGCAGTGACTTCGGCGCGGACCCTACGGGGAGCGGCTACACCTTC. Its translation is CASSDFGADPTGSGYTF.

This chain connects TRBV15 to TRBJ2-3; 9 bases are shared with TRBD2. From germline, CDR1 is LNHNV and CDR2 YYDKDF (reference sequence). This CDR3 is built from 15 residues. V was clipped by 5 bases and J by 5 bases; unmatched bases: 8. CDR3 sequence reads: CATSGIAGVRDTQYF. In DNA, the CDR3 is TGTGCCACCAGCGGCATAGCGGGAGTAAGAGATACGCAGTATTTT.

This clone was recorded once. The chain uses TRBV18 and TRBJ2-2; D is possibly TRBD1 (6 bases). This CDR3 region has 15 residues. Germline V lookup: CDR1 KGHSH, CDR2 LQKENI. Trimming removed 5 bases at V and 0 bases at J, with 10 bases between. The CDR3 reads CASSDTGSNTGELFF. As DNA, the CDR3 is TGTGCCAGCTCAGATACAGGGTCGAACACCGGGGAGCTGTTTTTT.

The CDR3 reads CASRSRDRALTEAFF. CDR3 nucleotides: TGTGCCAGTAGATCAAGGGACAGGGCCCTTACTGAAGCTTTCTTT. The chain couples TRBV19 to TRBJ1-1, with TRBD1 matching over 9 bases. The CDR3 is 15 amino acids. V lost 6 bases, J lost 5 bases, and 10 bases stayed unmatched. Germline CDR1 and CDR2: LNHDA and SQIVND (reference sequence).

This chain uses TRBV21-1 with TRBJ2-5; the DNA was not used to check the table's D call, TRBD2. TRBV21-1 is recorded as a pseudogene. This CDR3 has 17 amino acids. This CDR3 reads CASSKAPSGGGGETQYF. In nucleotides, the CDR3 is TGTGCCAGCAGCAAAGCTCCCTCGGGAGGAGGAGGGGAGACCCAGTACTTC.

CDR3 sequence reads: CASSFFSAYNEQFF. Here the CDR3 DNA reads TGTGCCAGCAGTTTTTTTAGCGCCTACAATGAGCAGTTCTTC. This chain joins TRBV28 and TRBJ2-1, with D possibly matching TRBD2 (5 bases). CDR1 is MDHEN, CDR2 SYDVKM, per germline. The V end was cut by 3 bases, the J end by 2 bases, with 8 bases between. CDR3 length: 14 residues. The full variable domain, rest sourced from reference TRBV28 and TRBJ2-1, is DVKVTQSSRYLVKRTGEKVFLECVQDMDHENMFWYRQDPGLGLRLIYFSYDVKMKEKGDIPEGYSVSREKKERFSLILESASTNQTSMYLCASSFFSAYNEQFFGPGTRLTVL.

This clone has just a few counts. The chain is built from TRBV5-6 and TRBJ1-4; D is possibly TRBD1 (6 bases). Germline loops: CDR1 SGHDT, CDR2 YYEEEE. CDR3 length equals 13 residues. V was shortened by 3 bases and J by 8 bases, with 11 bases between the two germline ends. The CDR3 loop is CASSSTGTEKLFF. CDR3 bases: TGTGCCAGCAGCTCTACCGGGACAGAAAAACTGTTTTTT.

This chain links TRBV10-3 with TRBJ2-7, with 12 bases lining up with TRBD1. The CDR3 covers 14 residues. Germline loops: CDR1 ENHRY, CDR2 SYGVKD. V lost 5 bases to trimming and J lost 4 bases; unmatched junction nucleotides: 3. CDR3 nucleotide sequence: TGTGCCATCAGTCCGGGACAGGGGGCTTACGAGCAGTACTTC. This translates into CAISPGQGAYEQYF.

The rearrangement uses TRBV7-9 and TRBJ1-1; 9 bases match TRBD1. CDR3 size: 15 residues. Germline V gives CDR1 SEHNR, CDR2 FQNEAQ (reference sequence). The trim removed 1 base at V and 5 bases at J, leaving 5 bases unmatched. This chain's CDR3 is CASSLGQGGGTEAFF. The CDR3 DNA sequence: TGTGCCAGCAGCTTAGGACAGGGGGGTGGGACTGAAGCTTTCTTT.

The chain uses TRBV18 and TRBJ2-1; D remains ambiguous. This CDR3 has 16 amino acids. The germline V gene has CDR1 KGHSH and CDR2 LQKENI. V shed 4 bases and J shed 0 bases, with 13 bases lying between them. The CDR3 spells CASSLPEVGSYNEQFF. In DNA, the CDR3 is TGTGCCAGCTCACTCCCCGAAGTGGGCTCCTACAATGAGCAGTTCTTC.

The chain combines TRBV18 with TRBJ2-1; D remains ambiguous. Per the germline V gene, CDR1 is KGHSH and CDR2 is LQKENI. CDR3 length equals 14 residues. Trimming shortened V by 4 bases and J by 9 bases, and 16 bases separated the two germline ends. The CDR3 sequence: CASSQHSGAVEQFF. In DNA, the CDR3 is TGTGCCAGCTCACAACATTCGGGCGCGGTTGAGCAGTTCTTC.

As for this clone: This may be a read error: a much more frequent sequence differs by one nucleotide. The chain joins TRBV13 to TRBJ1-1; a weak D match, TRBD1 (5 bases). The length of the CDR3 is 12 residues. Germline-derived CDR1 and CDR2 are PRHDT and FYEKMQ (reference sequence). The V end was cut by 3 bases, the J end by 3 bases, with 5 bases between. CDR3 in amino acids: CASSLGDTEAFF. CDR3 in DNA: TGTGCCAGCAGCTTGGGGGACACTGAAGCTTTCTTT.

The gene calls are TRBV30 and TRBJ1-1, with D possibly TRBD1 on 6 matching bases. V lost 8 bases, J lost 2 bases, and 15 bases lay in between. The CDR3 extends over 13 amino acids. Germline loops: CDR1 GTSNPN, CDR2 SVGIG (reference sequence). CDR3: CANLGQHNTEAFF. Written as DNA, the CDR3 is TGTGCCAACCTAGGACAGCACAACACTGAAGCTTTCTTT.

The rearrangement joins TRBV24-1 to TRBJ2-1; D is ambiguous. Germline CDR1 is KGHDR and CDR2 is SFDVKD. The CDR3 is 14 residues long. V was shortened by 4 bases and J by 2 bases, with 8 bases between the two germline ends. The CDR3 loop reads CATSDSGTYNEQFF. The CDR3 region has the DNA TGTGCCACCAGTGACAGTGGCACCTACAATGAGCAGTTCTTC.

The rearrangement links TRBV6-5 to TRBJ2-7; D is perhaps TRBD1 or TRBD2 (6 bases each). There are 14 residues in the CDR3. Trimming shortened V by 0 bases and J by 3 bases, and 9 bases separated the two germline ends. Germline lookup yields CDR1 MNHEY and CDR2 SVGAGI. The CDR3 reads CASSYSGGNYEQYF. The DNA for the CDR3 is TGTGCCAGCAGTTACTCCGGGGGCAACTACGAGCAGTACTTC.

The J gene is TRBJ1-5, the V gene TRBV10-1, with D tentatively TRBD1 (6 bases). There are 17 residues in the CDR3. Trimming pared 6 bases from V and 5 bases from J, leaving 23 bases between. Per the germline V gene, CDR1 is WNHNN and CDR2 is SYGVQD (reference sequence). CDR3 nucleotides: TGCGCCAGCAGGGCCTTAAGTTGGGGGGCTGGGGATCAGCCCCAGCATTTT. The encoded protein is CASRALSWGAGDQPQHF.

V and J are TRBV11-2 and TRBJ2-3, with 9 bases aligning to TRBD2. This CDR3 comprises 15 residues. Germline loops: CDR1 SGHAT, CDR2 FQNNGV. V was clipped by 1 base and J by 7 bases; unmatched bases: 6. CDR3 in amino acids: CASSLGGGVQNTQYF. The CDR3 region has the DNA TGTGCCAGCAGCTTAGGCGGGGGGGTTCAGAATACGCAGTATTTT.

The chain couples TRBV29-1 to TRBJ2-7; perhaps TRBD2 as D (6 bases). Germline-derived CDR1 and CDR2 are SQVTM and ANQGSEA. V lost 5 bases and J lost 5, with 16 bases in between. The CDR3 runs 13 residues. The CDR3 sequence: CSVRFGTPNEQYF. The CDR3 bases are TGCAGCGTTCGGTTCGGGACTCCCAACGAGCAGTACTTC.